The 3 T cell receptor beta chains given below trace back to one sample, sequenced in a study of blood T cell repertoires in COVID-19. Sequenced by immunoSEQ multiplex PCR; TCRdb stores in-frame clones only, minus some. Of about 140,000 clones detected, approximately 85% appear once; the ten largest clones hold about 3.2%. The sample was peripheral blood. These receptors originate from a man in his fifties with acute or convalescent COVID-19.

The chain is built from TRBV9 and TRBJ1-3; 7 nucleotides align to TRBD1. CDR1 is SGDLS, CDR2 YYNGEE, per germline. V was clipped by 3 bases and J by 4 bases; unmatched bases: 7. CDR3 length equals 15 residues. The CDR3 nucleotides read TGTGCCAGCAGCGAGGAGACAGGGCCCGGAAACACCATATATTTT. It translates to CASSEETGPGNTIYF.

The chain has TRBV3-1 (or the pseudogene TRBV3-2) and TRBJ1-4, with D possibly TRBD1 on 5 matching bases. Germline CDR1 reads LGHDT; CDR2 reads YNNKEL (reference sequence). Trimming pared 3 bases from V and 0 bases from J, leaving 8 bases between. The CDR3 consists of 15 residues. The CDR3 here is CASSQEGSTNEKLFF. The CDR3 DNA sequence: TGTGCCAGCAGCCAGGAGGGGTCAACTAATGAAAAACTGTTTTTT.

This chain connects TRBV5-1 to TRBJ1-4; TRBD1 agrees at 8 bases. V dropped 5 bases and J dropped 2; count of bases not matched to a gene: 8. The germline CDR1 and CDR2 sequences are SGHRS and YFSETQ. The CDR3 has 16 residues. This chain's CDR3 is CASSTQGASTNEKLFF. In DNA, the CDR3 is TGCGCCAGCAGTACCCAGGGGGCCTCCACTAATGAAAAACTGTTTTTT.